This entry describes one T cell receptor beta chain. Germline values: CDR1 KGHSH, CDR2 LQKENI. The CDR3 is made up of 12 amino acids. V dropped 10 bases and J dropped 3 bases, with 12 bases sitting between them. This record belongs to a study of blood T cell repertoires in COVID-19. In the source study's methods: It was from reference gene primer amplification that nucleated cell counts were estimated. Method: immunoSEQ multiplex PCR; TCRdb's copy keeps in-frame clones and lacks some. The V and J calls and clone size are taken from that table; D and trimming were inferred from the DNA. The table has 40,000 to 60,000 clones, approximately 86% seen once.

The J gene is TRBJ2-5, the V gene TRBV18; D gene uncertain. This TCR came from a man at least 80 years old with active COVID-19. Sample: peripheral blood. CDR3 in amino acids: CATSITEETQYF. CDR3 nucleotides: TGTGCCACTTCAATCACAGAAGAGACCCAGTACTTC.